These 8 T cell receptor beta chains were sequenced from one sample in a study of tissue T cells after allogeneic stem cell transplantation. TCRdb's table, derived via immunoSEQ multiplex PCR, lists solely in-frame clones and lacks some. The sample carries about 43,000 clones, around 90% recorded once. The starting material was blood, obtained before transplantation. These TCRs come from a woman aged 35 to 69 who later had graft-versus-host disease after an allogeneic stem cell transplant.

This clone has only a few counts. This rearrangement joins TRBV11-2 to TRBJ2-2; no clear D gene. This CDR3 has 15 residues. The germline CDR1 and CDR2 sequences are SGHAT and FQNNGV. The V end lost 5 bases, the J end lost 5 bases, and 15 bases lay between the germline ends. This CDR3 is CASSAMGRGTGELFF. The CDR3 nucleotides read TGTGCCAGCAGCGCGATGGGTAGAGGTACCGGGGAGCTGTTTTTT.

This rearrangement joins TRBV5-1 to TRBJ1-2; maybe TRBD1 (5 bases). This CDR3 is built from 15 residues. Germline loops: CDR1 SGHRS, CDR2 YFSETQ. V lost 4 bases and J lost 7, with 20 bases in between. Here the CDR3 reads CASSTSTGGLSGYTF. CDR3 sequence (DNA): TGCGCCAGCAGCACCTCTACAGGAGGCTTAAGTGGCTACACCTTC.

The chain's CDR3 is CASSQLSGRASTDTQYF. The CDR3, as DNA: TGTGCCAGCAGCCAATTAAGCGGGAGGGCTAGCACAGATACGCAGTATTTT. The chain employs TRBV7-8 and TRBJ2-3, with 10 bases lining up with TRBD2. The CDR3 length is 17 residues. In germline, CDR1 is SGHVS, CDR2 FQNEAQ. Trimming took 5 bases from V and 0 from J; bases not matched to a gene: 8. The whole variable domain, remainder taken from reference TRBV7-8 and TRBJ2-3, is GAGVSQSPRYKVAKRGQDVALRCDPISGHVSLFWYQQALGQGPEFLTYFQNEAQLDKSGLPSDRFFAERPEGSVSTLKIQRTQQEDSAVYLCASSQLSGRASTDTQYFGPGTRLTVL.

V usage is TRBV2 and J usage is TRBJ2-5; tentatively, D is TRBD2 (5 bases). The CDR3 has 15 amino acids. V lost 6 bases and J 2 bases, leaving 16 bases between the germline ends. The germline V gene encodes CDR1 SNHLY and CDR2 FYNNEI. The CDR3 DNA follows: TGTGCCAGCAGGCGATACCGACGGGGACAAGAGACCCAGTACTTC. Its protein is CASRRYRRGQETQYF.

J is TRBJ2-7 and V is TRBV18, with TRBD2 as a possible D gene (5 bases). The germline V and J ends were trimmed by 6 bases and 3 bases, with 12 bases remaining between them. This CDR3 has 13 amino acids. Germline loops: CDR1 KGHSH, CDR2 LQKENI. The CDR3 nucleotides are TGTGCCAGCTCTCAAGTGGCGGGCTACGAGCAGTACTTC. Residues: CASSQVAGYEQYF.

The chain carries TRBV5-1 and TRBJ2-5; D may be TRBD1 (6 bases). CDR1 and CDR2 (germline): SGHRS, YFSETQ. The germline V and J ends were trimmed by 4 bases and 3 bases, with 22 bases remaining between them. The CDR3 covers 17 residues. CDR3: CASSRSPGAHPKETQYF. Here the CDR3 DNA reads TGCGCCAGCAGCCGCAGCCCAGGGGCCCATCCAAAAGAGACCCAGTACTTC. Using reference TRBV5-1 and TRBJ2-5 for the parts outside the CDR3, the full variable domain is KAGVTQTPRYLIKTRGQQVTLSCSPISGHRSVSWYQQTPGQGLQFLFEYFSETQRNKGNFPGRFSGRQFSNSRSEMNVSTLELGDSALYLCASSRSPGAHPKETQYFGPGTRLLVL.

The J gene is TRBJ2-3, the V gene TRBV18; maybe TRBD2 (6 bases). Germline-derived CDR1 and CDR2 are KGHSH and LQKENI. The CDR3 totals 13 residues. Trimming took 2 bases from V and 4 from J, leaving 7 bases between them. CDR3 region: CASSPSGADTQYF. CDR3 DNA: TGTGCCAGCTCACCATCGGGGGCAGATACGCAGTATTTT.

This chain connects TRBV6-2 or TRBV6-3 to TRBJ2-1, with TRBD2 identical over 11 bases. CDR1 and CDR2 from the germline V gene are MNHEY and SVGEGT. The CDR3 consists of 16 residues. Trimming at V came to 2 bases and at J to 8 bases, leaving 8 bases not matched to a gene. The CDR3 reads CASSYRGTSGRDEQFF. In nucleotides, the CDR3 is TGTGCCAGCAGTTACCGTGGGACTAGCGGTAGGGATGAGCAGTTCTTC.